The source of this TCR beta chain is a study of blood T cell repertoires in COVID-19. About the research overall: Samples came from the United States, Italy and Spain, spanning acute and convalescent COVID-19. PBMCs, B-cell-depleted T cells, or T cells provided the cDNA or gDNA that made up the material.

CDR3 length: 15 amino acids. The germline V gene encodes CDR1 MNHNY and CDR2 SVGAGI (reference sequence). Between the trimmed V and J ends, which lost 0 bases and 9 bases, there was a span of 15 bases. Original processing methods: How many nucleated cells were present was estimated from reference gene primer amplification. Measured with immunoSEQ multiplex PCR; TCRdb has only the in-frame clones, and not every one. V, J and clone size are taken as reported in that table, and D and trimming were inferred from the DNA itself. Among about 130,000 clones listed, approximately 88% were seen once. Input material: peripheral blood. This chain joins TRBV6-6 and TRBJ2-1; a possible D gene is TRBD2 (6 bases). This TCR was sampled from a man over 45 with acute or convalescent COVID-19. CDR3 in amino acids: CASSYSRAEGVEQFF. The CDR3 nucleotides are TGTGCCAGCAGTTACTCCAGGGCGGAGGGAGTTGAGCAGTTCTTC.